This entry lists 26 T cell receptor beta chains sequenced from one sample in a study of T cells in localized non-small cell lung cancer. Data came from immunoSEQ multiplex PCR; TCRdb stores just in-frame clones and leaves some out. In the table there are some 28,000 clones, 70% to 90% of which are singletons. The sample consisted of peripheral blood, taken before any cancer treatment. The receptors were sampled from a woman aged 18 to 55 with stage I lung adenocarcinoma.

The CDR3 loop reads CASGLVATSGFLSYEQYF. For the CDR3, the DNA is TGTGCTAGTGGTTTGGTCGCGACTAGCGGGTTTCTTTCCTACGAGCAGTACTTC. The rearrangement links TRBV12-5 to TRBJ2-7; TRBD2 matches 10 bases. With V trimmed by 0 bases and J by 1 base, 9 bases remained unmatched. The germline CDR1 and CDR2 sequences are LGHNT and FRNRAP. CDR3 length: 18 amino acids.

This clone was seen only once. The chain couples TRBV7-2 to TRBJ2-7; 9 bases are shared with TRBD2. V gave up 5 bases and J gave up 2 bases; unmatched junction bases: 10. CDR3 length equals 16 residues. Germline assignment: CDR1 SGHTA and CDR2 FQGNSA. CDR3 residues: CASSQSTSGPPYEQYF. The CDR3 DNA reads as TGTGCCAGCAGCCAATCCACTAGCGGGCCACCCTACGAGCAGTACTTC.

This chain links TRBV11-2 with TRBJ2-1; 9 bases agree with TRBD2. V lost 5 bases and J lost 4; bases outside the gene matches: 3. This CDR3 region has 14 residues. Germline CDR1 SGHAT, CDR2 FQNNGV. The CDR3 DNA follows: TGTGCCAGCAGCGTTAGCGGGAGTTACAATGAGCAGTTCTTC. Residues: CASSVSGSYNEQFF.

Notes on this clone: Other DNA sequences within the sample encode an identical CDR3. V usage is TRBV18 and J usage is TRBJ2-3, with 7 bases matching TRBD1. The CDR3 has 15 amino acids. CDR1 is KGHSH and CDR2 is LQKENI in the germline V gene. V trimming: 3 bases; J trimming: 3 bases; junction bases outside the gene matches: 6. The CDR3 is CASSPDRESTDTQYF. DNA for the CDR3: TGTGCCAGCTCACCTGACAGGGAAAGTACAGATACGCAGTATTTT.

The chain joins TRBV5-1 to TRBJ2-7; 9 bases line up with TRBD1. Looked up from germline, CDR1 is SGHRS and CDR2 is YFSETQ. The CDR3 totals 13 residues. The trim removed 7 bases at V and 5 bases at J, leaving 7 bases unmatched. CDR3 coding DNA: TGCGCCAGCCATCGGACAGGGGTGGACGAGCAGTACTTC. It is translated as CASHRTGVDEQYF.

The J gene is TRBJ2-1, the V gene TRBV7-9; 8 bases align to TRBD2. Germline lookup yields CDR1 SEHNR and CDR2 FQNEAQ (reference sequence). This CDR3 has 15 amino acids. V dropped 2 bases and J dropped 8; count of bases not matched to a gene: 8. The chain's CDR3 is CASSLSGLVVHEQFF. The CDR3 nucleotides read TGTGCCAGCAGCTTATCGGGACTAGTTGTCCATGAGCAGTTCTTC. Looking up the rest from reference TRBV7-9 and TRBJ2-1 gives the full variable domain: DTGVSQNPRHKITKRGQNVTFRCDPISEHNRLYWYRQTLGQGPEFLTYFQNEAQLEKSRLLSDRFSAERPKGSFSTLEIQRTEQGDSAMYLCASSLSGLVVHEQFFGPGTRLTVL.

The chain combines TRBV6-5 with TRBJ1-4, with D maybe TRBD1 (5 bases). V dropped 5 bases and J dropped 8 bases, with 12 bases sitting between them. This CDR3 has 13 amino acids. Germline V gives CDR1 MNHEY, CDR2 SVGAGI. The CDR3 DNA sequence: TGTGCCAGCAGTACCCCGGGGGGGGAAAAACTGTTTTTT. Residues: CASSTPGGEKLFF.

The rearrangement links TRBV7-2 to TRBJ2-7; TRBD2 matches at 13 bases. The V gene end was trimmed by 5 bases and the J gene end by 5 bases; junction bases not matched to a gene: 6. There are 15 residues in the CDR3. From germline, CDR1 is SGHTA and CDR2 FQGNSA. This chain's CDR3 is CASSMTSGRFNEQYF. In DNA, the CDR3 is TGTGCCAGCAGCATGACTAGCGGGAGGTTTAACGAGCAGTACTTC.

The chain uses TRBV6-5 and TRBJ1-3; 8 bases map to TRBD1. Looked up from germline, CDR1 is MNHEY and CDR2 is SVGAGI. The CDR3 is 15 residues long. V was clipped by 6 bases and J by 1 base; unmatched bases: 5. The DNA for the CDR3 is TGTGCCAGCAGGATCGACAGGGGATCTGGAAACACCATATATTTT. Translation: CASRIDRGSGNTIYF.

In its sample, this clone was seen once. The chain couples TRBV29-1 to TRBJ1-1; 8 bases match TRBD1. CDR1 is SQVTM and CDR2 is ANQGSEA in the germline V gene. The CDR3 extends over 13 amino acids. The V and J ends lost 6 bases and 4 bases, in that order; junction bases with no gene match: 7. This CDR3 reads CSVPGQGPTEAFF. The CDR3 nucleotides read TGCAGCGTCCCCGGACAGGGTCCCACTGAAGCTTTCTTT.

The gene calls are TRBV11-2 and TRBJ2-7, with a tentative D call TRBD1 (6 bases). The CDR3 has 14 amino acids. Germline V CDR1 and CDR2: SGHAT, FQNNGV. V was clipped by 5 bases and J by 2 bases, with 13 bases between them. CDR3: CASSLIRDTYEQYF. CDR3 sequence (DNA): TGTGCCAGCAGCCTCATCAGGGACACCTACGAGCAGTACTTC.

Here the CDR3 reads CASRGWWEQGSRYTEAFF. The CDR3 nucleotides are TGTGCCAGCAGGGGATGGTGGGAACAGGGAAGCAGGTACACTGAAGCTTTCTTT. The rearrangement joins TRBV28 to TRBJ1-1; TRBD1 might be the D (6 bases). Trimming pared 6 bases from V and 3 bases from J, leaving 26 bases between. Germline V gene lookup returns CDR1 MDHEN and CDR2 SYDVKM. The CDR3 covers 18 residues.

The chain employs TRBV2 and TRBJ2-1, with 11 bases lining up with TRBD2. V was clipped by 6 bases and J by 0 bases; unmatched bases: 4. Germline V CDR1 and CDR2: SNHLY, FYNNEI. The length of the CDR3 is 16 residues. The CDR3 region is CASRVSGRASYNEQFF. In DNA, the CDR3 is TGTGCCAGCAGAGTTAGCGGGAGGGCCTCCTACAATGAGCAGTTCTTC.

The chain carries TRBV11-3 and TRBJ2-1; D is uncertain. The CDR3 is 12 amino acids. V lost 5 bases, J lost 7 bases, and 9 bases lay in between. Germline V gene data show CDR1 as SGHNT and CDR2 as YENEEA. DNA for the CDR3: TGTGCCAGCAGCCAAAGTTGGAATGAGCAGTTCTTC. Translating gives CASSQSWNEQFF.

This rearrangement joins TRBV19 to TRBJ2-2; a possible D gene is TRBD1 (6 bases). Per the germline V gene, CDR1 is LNHDA and CDR2 is SQIVND (reference sequence). The CDR3 is 14 residues long. Deletions cut 7 bases from V and 2 bases from J, with 11 bases between. CDR3 DNA: TGTGCCAGTACTAGGGGGAGTAACACCGGGGAGCTGTTTTTT. Translated: CASTRGSNTGELFF.

The chain uses TRBV28 and TRBJ2-2; D call uncertain. V lost 2 bases and J lost 5, with 9 bases in between. Germline V CDR1 and CDR2: MDHEN, SYDVKM. This CDR3 has 14 amino acids. The CDR3 sequence: CASSLPLGTGELFF. The CDR3 DNA reads TGTGCCAGCAGTTTACCTCTAGGGACCGGGGAGCTGTTTTTT.

The rearrangement links TRBV29-1 to TRBJ2-2, with a weak D call TRBD2 (6 bases). The CDR3 runs to 16 residues. Trimming took off 4 bases at V and 0 bases at J, with 15 bases between the two ends. CDR1 SQVTM and CDR2 ANQGSEA come from the germline V gene. CDR3 DNA: TGCAGCGTTGTGACGGGGGTGGCCTCGAACACCGGGGAGCTGTTTTTT. It yields the protein CSVVTGVASNTGELFF.

V and J are TRBV7-7 and TRBJ2-2; D call uncertain. Germline CDR1 and CDR2: SSHAT and FNYEAQ (reference sequence). The CDR3 loop spans 11 amino acids. Deletions cut 11 bases from V and 5 bases from J, with 9 bases between. The CDR3 spells CASKGTGELFF. CDR3 DNA: TGTGCCTCAAAAGGGACCGGGGAGCTGTTTTTT.

V gene TRBV28 combines with J gene TRBJ1-2, with 10 nucleotides matching TRBD1. The CDR3 contains 13 residues. The ends lost 6 bases at V and 6 bases at J; junction bases unmatched: 4. Per germline, CDR1 MDHEN and CDR2 SYDVKM. The CDR3 nucleotides read TGTGCCAGCAGGGGACAGGGGATCGATGGCTACACCTTC. Translating gives CASRGQGIDGYTF.

The rearrangement uses TRBV29-1 and TRBJ1-1; D is possibly TRBD1 (5 bases). The ends were cut back, 6 bases at V and 7 bases at J, with 15 bases in the middle. The CDR3 runs 12 residues. Germline CDR1 is SQVTM and CDR2 is ANQGSEA. DNA of the CDR3: TGCAGCGTCCTCGGGGCAGCCCTTGAAGCTTTCTTT. Protein product: CSVLGAALEAFF.

This clone was recorded a few times. The chain has TRBV27 and TRBJ2-7; 8 bases fit TRBD2. With V trimmed by 3 bases and J by 1 base, 5 bases remained unmatched. CDR3 length: 15 residues. CDR1 is MNHEY, CDR2 SMNVEV, per germline (reference sequence). The CDR3 sequence: CASSLSGRTSYEQYF. CDR3 bases: TGTGCCAGCAGTTTGAGCGGGAGAACTTCCTACGAGCAGTACTTC.

V gene TRBV7-2 combines with J gene TRBJ1-6; 10 nucleotides match TRBD1. The CDR3 loop spans 15 amino acids. Germline V gene data show CDR1 as SGHTA and CDR2 as FQGNSA. J lost 7 bases, V lost 3 bases, and 3 bases had no gene match. In DNA, the CDR3 is TGTGCCAGCAGCTTGGGGGACAGGGGCAATTCACCCCTCCACTTT. This translates into CASSLGDRGNSPLHF.

The chain uses TRBV11-3 and TRBJ2-5, with 7 bases lining up with TRBD1. Germline V gene data show CDR1 as SGHNT and CDR2 as YENEEA. The CDR3 is 17 amino acids. V trimming: 0 bases; J trimming: 2 bases; junction bases outside the gene matches: 9. The CDR3 nucleotides read TGTGCCAGCAGCTTAGACCCCAGGGGGTACCTTCAAGAGACCCAGTACTTC. Its translation is CASSLDPRGYLQETQYF.

This sequence joins TRBV2 and TRBJ1-1; 7 bases are a match to TRBD1. With 11 bases clipped from V and 0 bases from J, the junction kept 9 bases outside the gene matches. The CDR3 totals 14 residues. CDR1 is SNHLY, CDR2 FYNNEI, per germline. DNA of the CDR3: TGTGCCGATTCGACAGGGCCCCTGAACACTGAAGCTTTCTTT. It specifies CADSTGPLNTEAFF. The whole variable domain, remainder taken from reference TRBV2 and TRBJ1-1, is EPEVTQTPSHQVTQMGQEVILRCVPISNHLYFYWYRQILGQKVEFLVSFYNNEISEKSEIFDDQFSVERPDGSNFTLKIRSTKLEDSAMYFCADSTGPLNTEAFFGQGTRLTVV.

The gene calls are TRBV18 and TRBJ1-2, with D perhaps TRBD1 (6 bases). This CDR3 comprises 15 residues. Germline assignment: CDR1 KGHSH and CDR2 LQKENI. The ends were cut back, 3 bases at V and 1 base at J, with 12 bases in the middle. CDR3 sequence: CASSPREGGNYGYTF. Written as DNA, the CDR3 is TGTGCCAGCTCACCCCGAGAGGGGGGTAACTATGGCTACACCTTC.

This clone was counted between two and nine times. The chain recombines TRBV6-1 with TRBJ2-7; D unclear. The CDR3 is 12 residues long. Trimming shortened V by 6 bases and J by 0 bases, and 6 bases separated the two germline ends. Germline V gives CDR1 MNHNS, CDR2 SASEGT. In DNA, the CDR3 is TGTGCCAGCAGCCCCCGCTCCTACGAGCAGTACTTC. Its translation: CASSPRSYEQYF.